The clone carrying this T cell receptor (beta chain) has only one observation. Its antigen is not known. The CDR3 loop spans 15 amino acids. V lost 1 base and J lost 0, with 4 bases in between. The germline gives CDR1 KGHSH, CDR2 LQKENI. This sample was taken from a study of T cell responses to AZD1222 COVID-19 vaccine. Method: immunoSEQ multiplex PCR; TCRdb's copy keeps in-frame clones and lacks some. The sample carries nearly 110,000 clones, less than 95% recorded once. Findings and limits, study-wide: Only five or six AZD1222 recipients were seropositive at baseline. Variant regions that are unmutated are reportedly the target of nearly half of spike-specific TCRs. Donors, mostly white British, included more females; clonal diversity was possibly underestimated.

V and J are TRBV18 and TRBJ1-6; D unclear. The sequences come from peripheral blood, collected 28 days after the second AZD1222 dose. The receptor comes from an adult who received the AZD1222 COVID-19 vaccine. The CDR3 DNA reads TGTGCCAGCTCACCACAGAGCTCCTATAATTCACCCCTCCACTTT. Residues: CASSPQSSYNSPLHF. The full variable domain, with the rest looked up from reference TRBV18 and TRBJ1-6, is NAGVMQNPRHLVRRRGQEARLRCSPMKGHSHVYWYRQLPEEGLKFMVYLQKENIIDESGMPKERFSAEFPKEGPSILRIQQVVRGDSAAYFCASSPQSSYNSPLHFGNGTRLTVT.